This T cell receptor (beta chain) stems from a study of T cell changes during pregnancy in multiple sclerosis. Using immunoSEQ multiplex PCR, the repertoire was profiled, and TCRdb retains in-frame clones only, with some absent. The data show about 31,000 clones, about 89% seen once. Germline V gene lookup returns CDR1 ENHRY and CDR2 SYGVKD. V was shortened by 0 bases and J by 2 bases, with 17 bases between the two germline ends. This CDR3 is 18 amino acids long. The chain uses TRBV10-3 and TRBJ1-3, with D uncertain. This specimen consisted of CD8+ T cells from peripheral blood mononuclear cells, obtained in the second trimester of pregnancy. The sequence was collected from a female donor with multiple sclerosis, enrolled in a pregnancy study. The CDR3 region is CAISESSGSMSAGNTIYF. DNA for the CDR3: TGTGCCATCAGTGAGTCGTCAGGCTCCATGAGTGCTGGAAACACCATATATTTT.